One and the same sample provided the 16 T cell receptor beta chains below, sequenced in a study of T-cell reconstitution after alpha-beta-depleted transplantation in children. TCRbeta library construction was performed incorporating unique molecular identifiers. TCRdb reanalysed the PCR reads using MiXCR and keeps one entry per CDR3 protein. This sample has about 98,000 distinct CDR3 sequences, with under 25% found just once. The source material was PBMCs, sampled before TCRalphabeta/CD19-depleted stem cell transplant. These receptors were collected from a boy younger than 10 with acute lymphoblastic leukemia, due to receive a stem cell transplant.

This clonotype occurred a few times. The V and J genes are TRBV27 and TRBJ1-6; 8 bases are a match to TRBD1. The germline gives CDR1 MNHEY, CDR2 SMNVEV (reference sequence). This CDR3 is built from 15 residues. Germline trimming cut 5 bases from V and 7 bases from J; bases unmatched to any gene: 7. CDR3 in DNA: TGTGCCAGCAGTCCCCGGACAGGGTCCAATTCACCCCTCCACTTT. Its translation is CASSPRTGSNSPLHF.

The chain has TRBV14 and TRBJ2-2; D possibly corresponds to TRBD1 (7 bases). V lost 3 bases, J lost 7 bases, and 15 bases lay in between. This CDR3 is built from 15 residues. CDR1 SGHDN and CDR2 FVKESK come from the germline V gene. The CDR3 nucleotides read TGTGCCAGCAGCCAGTTCAGGGGGGAAAGCGGGGAGCTGTTTTTT. Translated, it gives CASSQFRGESGELFF.

This clonotype was seen many times. The CDR3 loop reads CASSRASQSEQYF. For the CDR3, the DNA is TGTGCCAGCAGCCGGGCCTCGCAATCCGAGCAGTACTTC. The rearrangement links TRBV28 to TRBJ2-7; D not certain. Trimming cost V 6 bases and J 6 bases, with 15 bases left between them. Germline assignment: CDR1 MDHEN and CDR2 SYDVKM. The CDR3 consists of 13 residues.

This clonotype has a handful of counts. The V gene is TRBV11-2, the J gene TRBJ2-6; 7 nucleotides line up with TRBD1. V lost 5 bases, J lost 2 bases, and 6 bases stayed unmatched. There are 16 residues in the CDR3. CDR1 is SGHAT, CDR2 FQNNGV, per germline. This CDR3 is CASSTGVGAGANVLTF. CDR3 nucleotide sequence: TGTGCCAGCAGCACAGGGGTAGGGGCTGGGGCCAACGTCCTGACTTTC.

This clonotype has just a few counts. This chain links TRBV4-1 with TRBJ2-7; 7 bases fit TRBD2. The CDR3 covers 17 residues. The V segment lost 2 bases and the J segment 3 bases; nucleotides outside the gene matches: 13. The germline V gene has CDR1 MGHRA and CDR2 YSYEKL. The CDR3 DNA follows: TGCGCCAGCAGCCAACAAAGTTTTGGGCTAGCGGTCTACGAGCAGTACTTC. Protein product: CASSQQSFGLAVYEQYF.

There are a few counts of this clonotype. The chain carries TRBV4-3 and TRBJ1-2, with D uncertain. Germline loops: CDR1 LGHNA, CDR2 YSLEER. The CDR3 length is 15 residues. The V end was cut by 0 bases, the J end by 4 bases, with 12 bases between. CDR3 bases: TGCGCCAGCAGCCAAGATGTATCCGGATTCTATGGCTACACCTTC. This gives the protein CASSQDVSGFYGYTF.

There are many counts of this clonotype. The V call is TRBV5-1, the J call TRBJ2-3; 11 bases map to TRBD1. J was trimmed by 11 bases and V by 4 bases; bases with no gene match: 9. The CDR3 extends over 14 amino acids. CDR1 is SGHRS, CDR2 YFSETQ, per germline. CDR3 protein: CASSPGTGGILQYF. The CDR3 bases are TGCGCCAGCAGCCCCGGGACAGGGGGTATCTTGCAGTATTTT. Complete variable domain (other parts from reference TRBV5-1 and TRBJ2-3): KAGVTQTPRYLIKTRGQQVTLSCSPISGHRSVSWYQQTPGQGLQFLFEYFSETQRNKGNFPGRFSGRQFSNSRSEMNVSTLELGDSALYLCASSPGTGGILQYFGPGTRLTVL.

The table lists this clonotype with a few counts. The chain uses TRBV27 and TRBJ2-7; 11 bases agree with TRBD2. Looked up from germline, CDR1 is MNHEY and CDR2 is SMNVEV (reference sequence). The CDR3 has 14 residues. V gave up 8 bases and J gave up 2 bases; unmatched junction bases: 5. The CDR3 region is CASQIAGGPYEQYF. The CDR3 DNA is TGTGCCAGCCAAATAGCGGGAGGGCCCTACGAGCAGTACTTC.

This chain connects TRBV20-1 to TRBJ2-3; no firm D call. Per the germline V gene, CDR1 is DFQATT and CDR2 is SNEGSKA (reference sequence). The germline V and J ends were trimmed by 6 bases and 10 bases, with 5 bases remaining between them. The CDR3 spans 8 residues. DNA of the CDR3: TGCAGTGCCCTACCGCAGTATTTT. It translates to CSALPQYF.

The J gene is TRBJ2-1, the V gene TRBV7-9, with no clear D. V was clipped by 5 bases and J by 0 bases, with 14 bases between them. Germline V gives CDR1 SEHNR, CDR2 FQNEAQ (reference sequence). The length of the CDR3 is 16 residues. CDR3 DNA: TGTGCCAGCAGCGCCTCGAGTTTTACCTCCTACAATGAGCAGTTCTTC. This sequence encodes CASSASSFTSYNEQFF.

Only a few counts were recorded for this clonotype. The chain recombines TRBV4-3 with TRBJ2-3; D not resolved. The CDR3 consists of 15 residues. Trimming removed 5 bases at V and 0 bases at J, with 12 bases between. Per the germline V gene, CDR1 is LGHNA and CDR2 is YSLEER. The CDR3 DNA sequence: TGCGCCAGCAGCGCACTCGGTGCTAGCACAGATACGCAGTATTTT. Its protein is CASSALGASTDTQYF.

This clonotype was counted between two and nine times. This rearrangement joins TRBV20-1 to TRBJ1-5, with D possibly matching TRBD1 (6 bases). Between the trimmed V and J ends, which lost 4 bases and 4 bases, there was a span of 11 bases. Germline CDR1 is DFQATT and CDR2 is SNEGSKA (reference sequence). This CDR3 comprises 13 residues. This CDR3 reads CSANRANNQPQHF. In DNA form, the CDR3 reads TGCAGTGCTAACAGGGCGAATAATCAGCCCCAGCATTTT.

V is TRBV12-3 or TRBV12-4 and J is TRBJ2-1; 14 bases fit TRBD2. V dropped 5 bases and J dropped 0; count of bases not matched to a gene: 9. This CDR3 spans 19 amino acids. CDR3 in DNA: TGTGCCAGCAGTGGGGGACTAGCGGGAGATAGTAGCTCCTACAATGAGCAGTTCTTC. Amino acid sequence: CASSGGLAGDSSSYNEQFF.

This chain links TRBV3-1 with TRBJ2-1, with TRBD2 identical over 8 bases. V shed 1 base and J 7 bases; nucleotides not matched to a gene: 9. This CDR3 spans 16 amino acids. Germline V gene lookup returns CDR1 LGHDT and CDR2 YNNKEL (reference sequence). CDR3 nucleotides: TGTGCCAGCAGCCAAGTCGGTACTAGCGGAGTTAATGAGCAGTTCTTC. It is translated as CASSQVGTSGVNEQFF.

The chain uses TRBV13 and TRBJ2-3; the D gene is possibly TRBD2 (6 bases). Germline values: CDR1 PRHDT, CDR2 FYEKMQ (reference sequence). The CDR3 runs to 15 residues. Trimming took off 2 bases at V and 6 bases at J, with 15 bases between the two ends. The CDR3 DNA sequence: TGTGCCAGCAGCTTATACAGGAGGGGCCAGGATACGCAGTATTTT. Encoded protein: CASSLYRRGQDTQYF.

The table lists this clonotype with a few counts. V and J are TRBV28 and TRBJ1-1, with TRBD1 identical over 9 bases. V lost 5 bases and J lost 6; bases outside the gene matches: 7. The CDR3 spans 14 residues. Germline loops: CDR1 MDHEN, CDR2 SYDVKM. CDR3 bases: TGTGCCAGCAGTCCTCACAGGGGGCAAGCTGAAGCTTTCTTT. Its protein product is CASSPHRGQAEAFF.